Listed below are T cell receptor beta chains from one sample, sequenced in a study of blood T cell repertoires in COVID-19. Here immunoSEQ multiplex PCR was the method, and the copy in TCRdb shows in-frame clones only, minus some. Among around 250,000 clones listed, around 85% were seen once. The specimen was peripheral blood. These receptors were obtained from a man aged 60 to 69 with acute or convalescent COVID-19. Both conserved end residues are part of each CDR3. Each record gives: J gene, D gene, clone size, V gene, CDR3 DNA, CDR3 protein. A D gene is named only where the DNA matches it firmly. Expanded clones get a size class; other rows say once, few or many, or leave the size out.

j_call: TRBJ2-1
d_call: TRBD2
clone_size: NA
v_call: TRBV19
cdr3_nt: TGTGCCAGTAGTATGGGGGCTAGCGGGAGTAATGAGCAGTTCTTC
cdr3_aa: CASSMGASGSNEQFF

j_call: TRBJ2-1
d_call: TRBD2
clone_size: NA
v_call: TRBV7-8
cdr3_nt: TGTGCCAGCAGCTTAGCTCCGGGACTAGCGGGAGGGGTTGAGCAGTTCTTC
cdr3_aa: CASSLAPGLAGGVEQFF

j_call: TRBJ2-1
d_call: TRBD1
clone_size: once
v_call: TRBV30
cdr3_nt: TGTGCCTGGCGGGACAGGGGGGACAATGAGCAGTTCTTC
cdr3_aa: CAWRDRGDNEQFF

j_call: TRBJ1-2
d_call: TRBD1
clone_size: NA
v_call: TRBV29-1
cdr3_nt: TGCAGCGTTACAGCACCGGGACAGGGGAAGGCTCACTTC
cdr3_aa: CSVTAPGQGKAHF

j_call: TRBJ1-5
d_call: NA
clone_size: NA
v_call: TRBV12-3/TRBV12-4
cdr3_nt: TGTGCCAGCAGTTTGGCTAGCAATCAGCCCCAGCATTTT
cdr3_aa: CASSLASNQPQHF

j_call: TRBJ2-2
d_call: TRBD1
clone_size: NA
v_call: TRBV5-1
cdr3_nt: TGCGCCAGCAGCAGCGGACAGGCGAACACCGGGGAGCTGTTTTTT
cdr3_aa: CASSSGQANTGELFF

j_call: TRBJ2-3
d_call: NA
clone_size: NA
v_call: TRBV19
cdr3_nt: TGTGCCAGTAGTTCTACAGGATTTAGCACAGATACGCAGTATTTT
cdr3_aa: CASSSTGFSTDTQYF

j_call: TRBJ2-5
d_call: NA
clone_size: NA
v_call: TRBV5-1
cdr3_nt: TGCGCCAGCAGCCGCCGACTGGAGGGTCAAGAGACCCAGTACTTC
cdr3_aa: CASSRRLEGQETQYF

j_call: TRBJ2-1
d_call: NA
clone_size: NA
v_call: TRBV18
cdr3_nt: TGTGCCAGCTCACGCGACCAGAACTATCAGTTCTTC
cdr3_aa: CASSRDQNYQFF

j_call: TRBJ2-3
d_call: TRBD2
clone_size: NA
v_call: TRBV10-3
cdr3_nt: TGTGCCATCAGTGATGGACTAGCGGGAATTTTAGATACGCAGTATTTT
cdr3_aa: CAISDGLAGILDTQYF

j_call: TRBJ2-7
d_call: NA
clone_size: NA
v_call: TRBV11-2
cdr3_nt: TGTGCCAGCAAGACCGGGACAAATTTTTACGAGCAGTACTTC
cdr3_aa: CASKTGTNFYEQYF

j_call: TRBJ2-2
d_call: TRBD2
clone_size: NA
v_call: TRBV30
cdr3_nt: TGTGCCTGGAAGGGGCTAGCGGGAGTCACCGGGGAGCTGTTTTTT
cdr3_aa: CAWKGLAGVTGELFF

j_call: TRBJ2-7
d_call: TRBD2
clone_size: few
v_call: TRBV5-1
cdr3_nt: TGCGCCAGCAGCCTAAACAGGGTCGGAGGTAGCGGGATATCCTACGAGCAGTACTTC
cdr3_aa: CASSLNRVGGSGISYEQYF

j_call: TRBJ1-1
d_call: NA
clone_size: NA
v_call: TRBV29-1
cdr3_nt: TGCAGCGTGGTATGGACTGAGAACACTGAAGCTTTCTTT
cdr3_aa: CSVVWTENTEAFF

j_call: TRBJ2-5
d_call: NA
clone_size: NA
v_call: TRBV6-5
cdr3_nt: TGTGCCAGCTTGGGGGGGGCGGAGGGAGAGACCCAGTACTTC
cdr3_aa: CASLGGAEGETQYF

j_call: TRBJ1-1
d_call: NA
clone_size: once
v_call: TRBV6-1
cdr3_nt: TGTGCCAGCAGTGATAACCCTCAGGACACTGAAGCTTTCTTT
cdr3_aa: CASSDNPQDTEAFF

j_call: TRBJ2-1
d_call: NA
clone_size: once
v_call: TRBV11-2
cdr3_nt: TGTGCCAGCAGCTCCCGCCGGGACTTCTCTCCCTTATTTCGGTTCTTC
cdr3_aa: CASSSRRDFSPLFRFF

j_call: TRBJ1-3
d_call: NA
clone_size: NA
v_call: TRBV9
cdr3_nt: TGTGCCAGCAGCGTAGTTGTTGGGCATGGAAACACCATATATTTT
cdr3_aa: CASSVVVGHGNTIYF

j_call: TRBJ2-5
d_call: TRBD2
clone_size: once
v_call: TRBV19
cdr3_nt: TGTGCCAGTAGTGCTCGACTAGCGGAGTACCAAGAGACCCAGTACTTC
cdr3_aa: CASSARLAEYQETQYF

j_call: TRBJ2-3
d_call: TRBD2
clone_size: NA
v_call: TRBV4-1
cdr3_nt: TGCGCCAGCAGCCAAGAGATCCTTTCAGCGGGAGGCACAGATACGCAGTATTTT
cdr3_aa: CASSQEILSAGGTDTQYF

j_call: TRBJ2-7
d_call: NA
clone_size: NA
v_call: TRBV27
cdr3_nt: TGTGCCAGCAGTTCCCCCCCTGGTAAACTAGGCTACGAGCAGTACTTC
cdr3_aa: CASSSPPGKLGYEQYF

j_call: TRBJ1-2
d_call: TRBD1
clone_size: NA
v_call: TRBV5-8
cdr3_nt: TGTGCCAGCAGCTTTCTCAAGGGGGCCTACGGCTACACCTTC
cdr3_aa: CASSFLKGAYGYTF

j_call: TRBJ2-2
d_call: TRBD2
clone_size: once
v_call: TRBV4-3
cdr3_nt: TGCGCCAGCAGCCAAGGAGCGGGAGTAGGAACCGGGGAGCTGTTTTTT
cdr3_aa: CASSQGAGVGTGELFF

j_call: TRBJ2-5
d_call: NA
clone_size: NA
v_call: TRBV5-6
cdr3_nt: TGTGCCAGCAGCTTGGTGTTCGGGATAGAGACCCAGTACTTC
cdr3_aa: CASSLVFGIETQYF

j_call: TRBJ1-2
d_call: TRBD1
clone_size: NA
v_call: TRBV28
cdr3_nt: TGTGCCAGCAGATCACAGGGGACTAACTATGGCTACACCTTC
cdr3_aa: CASRSQGTNYGYTF

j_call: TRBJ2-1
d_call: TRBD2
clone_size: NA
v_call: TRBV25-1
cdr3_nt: TGTGCCAGCTCCAGGACTAGCGACAATGAGCAGTTCTTC
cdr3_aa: CASSRTSDNEQFF

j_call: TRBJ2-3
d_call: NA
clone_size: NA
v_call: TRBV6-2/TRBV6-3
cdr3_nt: TGTGCCAGCAGTTACCTGGGGCAGGACAGCACAGATACGCAGTATTTT
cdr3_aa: CASSYLGQDSTDTQYF

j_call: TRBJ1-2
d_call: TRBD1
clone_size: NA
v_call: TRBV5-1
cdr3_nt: TGCGCCAGCAGCCTGATGGACAGGGGGGCCTATGGCTACACCTTC
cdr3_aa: CASSLMDRGAYGYTF

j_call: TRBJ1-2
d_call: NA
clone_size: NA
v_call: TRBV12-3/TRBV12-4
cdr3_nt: TGTGCCAGCAGTCCCGACACTTCCTATGGCTACACCTTC
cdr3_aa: CASSPDTSYGYTF

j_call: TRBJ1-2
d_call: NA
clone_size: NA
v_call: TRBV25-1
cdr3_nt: TGTGCCAGCAGTGAATCTGGACAGCACTATGGCTACACCTTC
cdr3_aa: CASSESGQHYGYTF

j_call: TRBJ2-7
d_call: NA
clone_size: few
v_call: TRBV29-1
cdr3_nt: TGCAGCGTTACCGGGACACCCTCGAGCTCCTACGAGCAGTACTTC
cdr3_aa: CSVTGTPSSSYEQYF

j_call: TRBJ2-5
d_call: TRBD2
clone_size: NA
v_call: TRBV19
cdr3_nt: TGTGCCAGTAGGGGGGGACTAGTGCAAGAGACCCAGTACTTC
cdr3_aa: CASRGGLVQETQYF

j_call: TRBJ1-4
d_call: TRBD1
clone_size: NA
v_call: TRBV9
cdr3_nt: TGTGCCAGCAGCCCACGACAGGGGGAGGAAAAACTGTTTTTT
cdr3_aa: CASSPRQGEEKLFF

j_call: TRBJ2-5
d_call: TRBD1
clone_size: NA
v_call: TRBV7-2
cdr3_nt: TGTGCCAGCAAACCCGACAGGGTAAGGGAGACCCAGTACTTC
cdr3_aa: CASKPDRVRETQYF

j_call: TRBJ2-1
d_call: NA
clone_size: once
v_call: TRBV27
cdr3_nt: TGTGCCAGCAGGCCGGCAGGGGTCACCTACAATGAGCAGTTCTTC
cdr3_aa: CASRPAGVTYNEQFF

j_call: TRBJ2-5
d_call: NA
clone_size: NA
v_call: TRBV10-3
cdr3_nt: TGTGCCATCAGTGAGTGGCGGGACCTCCAAGAGACCCAGTACTTC
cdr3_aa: CAISEWRDLQETQYF

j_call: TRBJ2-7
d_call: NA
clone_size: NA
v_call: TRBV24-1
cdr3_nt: TGTGCCACCAGTGACTCCCGACAGGCTCCAGCCTACGAGCAGTACTTC
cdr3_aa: CATSDSRQAPAYEQYF

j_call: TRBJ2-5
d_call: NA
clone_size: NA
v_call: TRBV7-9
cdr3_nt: TGTGCCAGCAGCTTAGCCCTCGAGATCGAGACCCAGTACTTC
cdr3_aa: CASSLALEIETQYF

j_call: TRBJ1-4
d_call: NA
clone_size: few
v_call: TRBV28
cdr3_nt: TGTGCCAGCAGTCCGGGTGGGGGGAACAATGAAAAACTGTTTTTT
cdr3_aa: CASSPGGGNNEKLFF

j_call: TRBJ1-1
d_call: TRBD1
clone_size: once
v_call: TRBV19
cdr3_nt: TGTGCCAGTAGTATTAGGGGACAGGGAGACACTGAAGCTTTCTTT
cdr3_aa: CASSIRGQGDTEAFF

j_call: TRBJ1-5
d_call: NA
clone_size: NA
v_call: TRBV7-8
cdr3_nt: TGTGCCAGCAGCCCCGGGACCTTCGGGGGGTATAGCAATCAGCCCCAGCATTTT
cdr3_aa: CASSPGTFGGYSNQPQHF

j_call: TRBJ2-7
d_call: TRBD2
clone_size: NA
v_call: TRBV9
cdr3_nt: TGTGCCAGCAGCGTAGCGGCTAGCGGGATTTCCTACGAGCAGTACTTC
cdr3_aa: CASSVAASGISYEQYF

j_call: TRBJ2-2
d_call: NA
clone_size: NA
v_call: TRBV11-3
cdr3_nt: TGTGCCAGCAGCTTAACGGTCACCGGGGAGCTGTTTTTT
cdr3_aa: CASSLTVTGELFF

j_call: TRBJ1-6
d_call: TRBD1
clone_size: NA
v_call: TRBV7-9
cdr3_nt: TGTGCCAGCAGCCCCGGGACAGGGGCCAATTCACCCCTCCACTTT
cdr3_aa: CASSPGTGANSPLHF

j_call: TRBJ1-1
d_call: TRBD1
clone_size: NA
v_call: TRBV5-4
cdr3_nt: TGTGCCAGCAGCCTTCCGGGGGACAGGGGCACTGAAGCTTTCTTT
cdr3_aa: CASSLPGDRGTEAFF

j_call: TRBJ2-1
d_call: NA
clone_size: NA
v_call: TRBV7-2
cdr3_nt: TGTGCCAGCAGCTTAAACTTAGCTGATTCCTACAATGAGCAGTTCTTC
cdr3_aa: CASSLNLADSYNEQFF

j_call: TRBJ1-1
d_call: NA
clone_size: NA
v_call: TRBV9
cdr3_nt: TGTGCCAGCAGCGTAGTTCCAGGATTGAACACTGAAGCTTTCTTT
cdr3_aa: CASSVVPGLNTEAFF

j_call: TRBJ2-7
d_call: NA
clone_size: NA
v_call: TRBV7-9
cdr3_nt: TGTGCCAGCAGCTTATCCGTGAGGGAAGAGCAGTACTTC
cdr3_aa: CASSLSVREEQYF

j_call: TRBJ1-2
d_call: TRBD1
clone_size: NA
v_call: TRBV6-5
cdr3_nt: TGTGCCAGCAGTACCCGACAGGGGGCTAACTATGGCTACACCTTC
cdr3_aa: CASSTRQGANYGYTF

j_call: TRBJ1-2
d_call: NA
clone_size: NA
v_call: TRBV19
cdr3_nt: TGTGCCAGTAGTATAAGAGGATATAACTATGGCTACACCTTC
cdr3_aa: CASSIRGYNYGYTF